Below, 10 T cell receptor beta chains from the same sample are listed, as sequenced in a study of radiation and T cells in renal cell carcinoma. Stated time point: baseline pretreatment blood. The treatment here: 15 Gy SBRT to primary tumor, nephrectomy 4 weeks later. Using immunoSEQ multiplex PCR, the repertoire was profiled, and TCRdb retains in-frame clones only, with some absent. Of about 50,000 clones listed, roughly four fifths are singletons. The sequencing used blood, collected from a patient whose treatment included radiotherapy and nephrectomy. The receptors shown here come from a woman between 65 and 79 years old with renal cell carcinoma.

The chain combines TRBV2 with TRBJ2-1; D is possibly TRBD2 (5 bases). The germline V gene has CDR1 SNHLY and CDR2 FYNNEI. This CDR3 is built from 15 residues. V dropped 3 bases and J dropped 2 bases, with 11 bases sitting between them. The CDR3 spells CASSDMGETYNEQFF. The CDR3 nucleotides are TGTGCCAGCAGTGATATGGGAGAAACCTACAATGAGCAGTTCTTC.

V gene TRBV27 combines with J gene TRBJ2-5, with 9 bases aligning to TRBD2. V shed 5 bases and J 5 bases; nucleotides not matched to a gene: 15. The germline gives CDR1 MNHEY, CDR2 SMNVEV (reference sequence). This CDR3 is 17 amino acids long. The CDR3 coding sequence is TGTGCCAGCAGTCTAACATCCCTTAGCGGGAGCGGGGAGACCCAGTACTTC. Translation: CASSLTSLSGSGETQYF.

The genes are TRBV2 and TRBJ1-2; 7 bases are a match to TRBD1. Germline values: CDR1 SNHLY, CDR2 FYNNEI. The length of the CDR3 is 15 residues. Germline trimming cut 6 bases from V and 5 bases from J; bases unmatched to any gene: 12. The CDR3 coding sequence is TGTGCCAGCAGGCCCCGTCTGGACAGGATATATGGCTACACCTTC. Residues: CASRPRLDRIYGYTF.

This sequence joins TRBV30 and TRBJ1-2; tentative D call: TRBD1 (5 bases). The germline V gene has CDR1 GTSNPN and CDR2 SVGIG (reference sequence). The CDR3 length is 15 residues. V lost 0 bases and J lost 4, with 15 bases in between. The DNA for the CDR3 is TGTGCCTGGAGTGTGGGACTCGGGGCAGGCTATGGCTACACCTTC. It specifies CAWSVGLGAGYGYTF.

V and J are TRBV25-1 and TRBJ2-1; 12 bases are shared with TRBD2. The CDR3 is made up of 15 amino acids. Trimming took 3 bases from V and 7 from J; bases not matched to a gene: 4. CDR1 and CDR2 (germline): MGHDK, SYGVNS. CDR3 in DNA: TGTGCCAGCAGTGAGACTAGCGGGAGTAGGAATGAGCAGTTCTTC. It codes for CASSETSGSRNEQFF. The full variable domain, its missing parts supplied by reference TRBV25-1 and TRBJ2-1, is EADIYQTPRYLVIGTGKKITLECSQTMGHDKMYWYQQDPGMELHLIHYSYGVNSTEKGDLSSESTVSRIRTEHFPLTLESARPSHTSQYLCASSETSGSRNEQFFGPGTRLTVL.

The V gene is TRBV30, the J gene TRBJ1-6; 8 positions match TRBD1. CDR3 length equals 14 residues. CDR1 GTSNPN and CDR2 SVGIG come from the germline V gene (reference sequence). V gave up 1 base and J gave up 7 bases; unmatched junction bases: 3. In DNA, the CDR3 is TGTGCCTGGAGTGCTGACAGGGGAAATTCACCCCTCCACTTT. Its translation: CAWSADRGNSPLHF.

The chain combines TRBV6-1 with TRBJ1-5; the D is unclear. CDR3 length equals 12 residues. Germline CDR1 and CDR2: MNHNS and SASEGT. Trimming stripped 6 bases from V and 1 base from J, with 4 bases between. CDR3 coding DNA: TGTGCCAGCAGCAACAGCAATCAGCCCCAGCATTTT. As protein: CASSNSNQPQHF.

The chain employs TRBV12-2 and TRBJ2-7. TRBV12-2 is designated a pseudogene. The CDR3 is 12 residues long. The DNA of the CDR3 is TGTGCAAGTCGCTTAGGGAACTACGAGCAGTACTTC. It translates to CASRLGNYEQYF.

The chain couples TRBV29-1 to TRBJ2-1; 10 bases map to TRBD2. V gave up 8 bases and J gave up 4 bases; unmatched junction bases: 8. This CDR3 spans 14 amino acids. Germline CDR1 reads SQVTM; CDR2 reads ANQGSEA. CDR3 amino acids: CSHRGSGRYNEQFF. Written as DNA, the CDR3 is TGCAGCCACCGCGGTAGCGGGAGGTACAATGAGCAGTTCTTC.

The CDR3 nucleotides are TGTGCCAGCAGCGTAAGTACAGGTACCTACGAGCAGTACTTC. Its protein is CASSVSTGTYEQYF. The rearrangement uses TRBV9 and TRBJ2-7; D perhaps matches TRBD1 (5 bases). Germline CDR1 and CDR2: SGDLS and YYNGEE. The CDR3 totals 14 residues. V was trimmed by 1 base and J by 2 bases, leaving 10 bases between them.